This T cell receptor (beta chain) is drawn from a study of CD8+ T cells in alopecia areata. V lost 6 bases to trimming and J lost 8 bases, with 17 bases between them. Per germline, CDR1 MDHEN and CDR2 SYDVKM. The CDR3 loop spans 14 amino acids. Patients with alopecia areata provided lesional scalp punch biopsies as well as peripheral blood. PBMCs were stained for CD3, CD4 and CD8, and CD4+ and CD8+ T cells were sorted. General study findings and limits: Compared with normal scalp, lesional scalp had higher clonality and more expanded CD8+ clones. Shared TCR sequences were less clear between patients than in mice, possibly partly from HLA diversity.

This clone occurred a few times. Its antigen remains unknown. cDNA reverse transcribed from extracted RNA served as the sequencing template. The repertoire was sequenced with immunoSEQ multiplex PCR; TCRdb's copy has only in-frame clones and lacks some. The sample lists more than 95,000 clones, less than 50% occurring once. The V call is TRBV28, the J call TRBJ2-1; D may match TRBD1 or TRBD2 (5 bases each). Sequences were obtained from NKG2D-low CD8+ T cells sorted from blood. The TCR comes from a human donor with alopecia areata. CDR3 coding DNA: TGTGCCAGCAGGTCACAGGAGGTCTTGGATGAGCAGTTCTTC. The encoded protein is CASRSQEVLDEQFF.